Each of the 7 T cell receptor beta chains below was sequenced from the same sample in a study of cytomegalovirus exposure and HLA in healthy donors. With 60 Vbeta and 13 Jbeta primers, the PCR was carried out. The method was immunoSEQ multiplex PCR; TCRdb's version includes in-frame clones alone and lacks a portion of them. The sample holds roughly 140,000 clones, around 78% seen once. Sequencing used PBMCs. Receptors were obtained from a woman aged 40 to 50 in good health and CMV-seropositive.

On this clone itself: This sample also contains other DNA sequences that code for the same CDR3. The chain links TRBV11-2 to TRBJ2-5; D is unresolved. CDR1 is SGHAT, CDR2 FQNNGV, per germline. The CDR3 has 11 residues. V was shortened by 1 base and J by 5 bases, with 2 bases between the two germline ends. CDR3 nucleotides: TGTGCCAGCAGCTTAGCTGAGACCCAGTACTTC. Translation: CASSLAETQYF.

On this clone itself: Other DNA sequences in the sample encode the same CDR3. The chain combines TRBV30 with TRBJ2-1; 8 bases are shared with TRBD1. V lost 0 bases and J lost 7; bases outside the gene matches: 2. Germline-derived CDR1 and CDR2 are GTSNPN and SVGIG (reference sequence). The length of the CDR3 is 13 residues. CDR3 region: CAWSVQGANEQFF. The CDR3 DNA reads TGTGCCTGGAGTGTGCAGGGGGCGAATGAGCAGTTCTTC.

This clone was seen a handful of times. This rearrangement joins TRBV15 to TRBJ2-1; possibly TRBD1 for D (5 bases). Deletions cut 3 bases from V and 8 bases from J, with 23 bases between. Germline V gene lookup returns CDR1 LNHNV and CDR2 YYDKDF (reference sequence). The CDR3 is made up of 17 amino acids. The CDR3 nucleotides read TGTGCCACCAGCAGGGACCTGGTAGCAGGGTTGGTGGATGAGCAGTTCTTC. As protein: CATSRDLVAGLVDEQFF.

The V gene is TRBV27, the J gene TRBJ2-2; maybe TRBD2 (5 bases). Looked up from germline, CDR1 is MNHEY and CDR2 is SMNVEV (reference sequence). V was pared by 2 bases and J by 4 bases, with 5 bases between. CDR3 length: 13 residues. CDR3 bases: TGTGCCAGCAGTTTAGGAGGCACCGGGGAGCTGTTTTTT. This codes for CASSLGGTGELFF.

V is TRBV6-1 and J is TRBJ2-5; TRBD2 matches 7 bases. Germline V gives CDR1 MNHNS, CDR2 SASEGT. V was pared by 11 bases and J by 3 bases, with 15 bases of the junction left unmatched. The CDR3 contains 15 residues. CDR3 DNA sequence: TGTGCCGCCCGGCGGGGTCCGGGAGGAAAAGAGACCCAGTACTTC. The encoded protein is CAARRGPGGKETQYF.

This chain links TRBV19 with TRBJ2-1; 10 bases line up with TRBD1. The CDR3 contains 14 residues. Germline CDR1 and CDR2: LNHDA and SQIVND (reference sequence). V lost 6 bases to trimming and J lost 5 bases; unmatched junction nucleotides: 4. Here the CDR3 DNA reads TGTGCCAGTAGCAGGACAGGGGGGGACAATGAGCAGTTCTTC. Encoded protein: CASSRTGGDNEQFF.

The J gene is TRBJ2-1, the V gene TRBV4-1, with 8 nucleotides matching TRBD2. J gave up 0 bases and V 4 bases, and 11 bases lay outside the gene matches. This CDR3 spans 18 amino acids. From germline, CDR1 is MGHRA and CDR2 YSYEKL. In nucleotides, the CDR3 is TGCGCCAGCAGCCGGGGGCGGGGGCGGGGGGCCTCCTACAATGAGCAGTTCTTC. Its translation: CASSRGRGRGASYNEQFF.